This entry describes one T cell receptor beta chain. The antigen is unknown. The PCR had 60 Vbeta and 13 Jbeta primers. Sequenced by immunoSEQ multiplex PCR; TCRdb stores in-frame clones only, minus some. Of some 100,000 clones in the sample, around 80% were seen once. The sample belongs to a study of cytomegalovirus exposure and HLA in healthy donors. Study-wide context: From donors who were HLA-typed, an early data release held about 85 million unique TCRs. Overall study results and limits: Analysis was carried out at a later point, and it linked a missense DCLRE1C variant to TCR beta V- and J-gene trimming.

With V trimmed by 4 bases and J by 4 bases, 9 bases remained unmatched. Germline V gene lookup returns CDR1 SGHNT and CDR2 YYREEE (reference sequence). This CDR3 comprises 15 residues. This clonotype was sampled from a male donor in good health and CMV-seropositive. The material sequenced was PBMCs. The chain is built from TRBV5-4 and TRBJ2-7; the match to TRBD1 covers 9 bases. The CDR3 is CASSLDTGGNYEQYF. CDR3 bases: TGTGCCAGCAGCCTGGATACAGGGGGCAATTACGAGCAGTACTTC.